The next 22 T cell receptor beta chains were all read from a single sample in a study of blood T cell repertoires in COVID-19. Using immunoSEQ multiplex PCR, the repertoire was profiled, and TCRdb retains in-frame clones only, with some absent. The sample records 310,000 or so clones, around 86% being singletons. The sequencing sample was made of peripheral blood. These receptors all come from a man in his fifties or sixties with active or convalescent COVID-19.

This chain uses TRBV9 with TRBJ2-1, with TRBD1 matching 9 bases. Germline CDR1 SGDLS, CDR2 YYNGEE. The CDR3 sequence is 13 residues long. Losses at the gene ends were 6 bases for V and 6 bases for J; bases not matched to a gene: 4. CDR3 sequence (DNA): TGTGCCAGCACCCGACAGGGGGGCAATGAGCAGTTCTTC. This translates into CASTRQGGNEQFF.

The chain joins TRBV19 to TRBJ2-1; TRBD2 matches 9 bases. This CDR3 region has 15 residues. With 5 bases clipped from V and 6 bases from J, the junction kept 8 bases outside the gene matches. Germline-derived CDR1 and CDR2 are LNHDA and SQIVND (reference sequence). The CDR3 coding sequence is TGTGCCAGTAGTGCGGGACTAGCCGCCGCCAATGAGCAGTTCTTC. This translates into CASSAGLAAANEQFF.

This clone occurred a few times. Other DNA sequences within the sample encode an identical CDR3. The chain uses TRBV24-1 and TRBJ1-2; 7 bases line up with TRBD1. Unmatched junction bases numbered 4, after V lost 2 bases and J lost 2 bases. This CDR3 comprises 15 residues. Germline V gene data show CDR1 as KGHDR and CDR2 as SFDVKD. CDR3 DNA sequence: TGTGCCACCAGTGATTCCTCGACAGGGAACTATGGCTACACCTTC. Its translation: CATSDSSTGNYGYTF.

CDR3 nucleotides: TGTGCCAGCAGCAAGAGCGGTAGCTCCTACAATGAGCAGTTCTTC. It codes for CASSKSGSSYNEQFF. V is TRBV9 and J is TRBJ2-1; perhaps TRBD2 as D (5 bases). The CDR3 sequence is 15 residues long. Trimming shortened V by 4 bases and J by 0 bases, and 11 bases separated the two germline ends. Per germline, CDR1 SGDLS and CDR2 YYNGEE.

The chain employs TRBV18 and TRBJ2-5; 11 nucleotides match TRBD1. This CDR3 has 14 amino acids. Germline CDR1 KGHSH, CDR2 LQKENI. The J segment lost 11 bases and the V segment lost 5 bases, leaving 10 bases of the junction unmatched. CDR3: CASSSGQGVPKQYF. The CDR3 DNA is TGTGCCAGCTCATCGGGACAGGGGGTCCCCAAGCAGTACTTC.

The sample holds one count of this clone. This chain joins TRBV28 and TRBJ1-6, with D perhaps matching TRBD1 (6 bases). V lost 5 bases to trimming and J lost 12 bases, with 11 bases between them. The length of the CDR3 is 12 residues. The V gene's germline CDR1 is MDHEN and CDR2 SYDVKM. The CDR3 is CASSPPGEPLHF. In DNA form, the CDR3 reads TGTGCCAGCAGTCCTCCAGGGGAACCCCTCCACTTT.

The V and J genes are TRBV28 and TRBJ1-2; 7 bases fit TRBD1. The V gene end was trimmed by 5 bases and the J gene end by 7 bases; junction bases not matched to a gene: 13. Germline V gene lookup returns CDR1 MDHEN and CDR2 SYDVKM. The CDR3 runs to 15 residues. CDR3 sequence: CASSIRRDSLSGYTF. The CDR3 region has the DNA TGTGCCAGCAGTATACGGAGGGACAGTCTGTCTGGCTACACCTTC.

In this sample, this clone turned up a few times. The V gene is TRBV7-8, the J gene TRBJ1-2; 10 nucleotides match TRBD1. The CDR3 has 14 residues. The V gene end was trimmed by 6 bases and the J gene end by 8 bases; junction bases not matched to a gene: 9. Germline CDR1 and CDR2: SGHVS and FQNEAQ. CDR3 sequence: CASSFRQGAWGYTF. The CDR3 bases are TGTGCCAGCAGTTTTAGACAGGGGGCTTGGGGCTACACCTTC.

The chain combines TRBV29-1 with TRBJ1-4; 7 bases match TRBD1. The germline CDR1 and CDR2 sequences are SQVTM and ANQGSEA. This CDR3 has 14 amino acids. Unmatched junction bases numbered 7, after V lost 4 bases and J lost 5 bases. The CDR3 coding sequence is TGCAGCGTTGGGGGACAGTCAGGGAATGAAAAACTGTTTTTT. It translates to CSVGGQSGNEKLFF.

The chain couples TRBV28 to TRBJ2-1, with D maybe TRBD2 (6 bases). V lost 3 bases to trimming and J lost 4 bases, with 10 bases between them. The CDR3 extends over 14 amino acids. Germline V gene sequence: CDR1 MDHEN, CDR2 SYDVKM. The CDR3 DNA sequence: TGTGCCAGCAGTTTCCAGGGACTGTACAATGAGCAGTTCTTC. Protein sequence: CASSFQGLYNEQFF. Filled out from reference TRBV28 and TRBJ2-1, the complete variable domain reads DVKVTQSSRYLVKRTGEKVFLECVQDMDHENMFWYRQDPGLGLRLIYFSYDVKMKEKGDIPEGYSVSREKKERFSLILESASTNQTSMYLCASSFQGLYNEQFFGPGTRLTVL.

The V gene is TRBV7-3, the J gene TRBJ2-2; the D is unclear. CDR1 is SGHTA, CDR2 FQGTGA, per germline. V lost 1 base and J 2 bases, leaving 17 bases between the germline ends. There are 18 residues in the CDR3. Here the CDR3 DNA reads TGTGCCAGCAGCTTAAGGGCTCCGGCAGGTTCTAACACCGGGGAGCTGTTTTTT. The encoded protein is CASSLRAPAGSNTGELFF.

Here the CDR3 reads CASSPTGAAVGYTF. The CDR3 DNA sequence: TGCGCCAGCAGCCCCACAGGGGCCGCGGTAGGCTACACCTTC. The rearrangement joins TRBV5-1 to TRBJ1-2; 7 nucleotides line up with TRBD1. This CDR3 region has 14 residues. Trimming removed 4 bases from V and 8 bases from J; junction bases left unmatched: 11. In germline, CDR1 is SGHRS, CDR2 YFSETQ.

V and J are TRBV11-3 and TRBJ2-2, with TRBD2 as a possible D gene (6 bases). Germline CDR1 is SGHNT and CDR2 is YENEEA. This CDR3 is 16 amino acids long. V was clipped by 4 bases and J by 4 bases, with 16 bases between them. The CDR3 here is CASSSRTGGITGELFF. The CDR3 DNA is TGTGCCAGCAGCTCCCGGACTGGCGGGATCACCGGGGAGCTGTTTTTT. The entire variable domain, with the rest obtained from reference TRBV11-3 and TRBJ2-2, is as follows: EAGVVQSPRYKIIEKKQPVAFWCNPISGHNTLYWYLQNLGQGPELLIRYENEEAVDDSQLPKDRFSAERLKGVDSTLKIQPAELGDSAVYLCASSSRTGGITGELFFGEGSRLTVL.

The rearrangement joins TRBV28 to TRBJ1-1, with D possibly TRBD1 on 5 matching bases. The CDR3 contains 15 residues. CDR1 is MDHEN and CDR2 is SYDVKM in the germline V gene. Trimming cost V 6 bases and J 1 base, with 15 bases left between them. The DNA for the CDR3 is TGTGCCAGCAGCCGCGTCGGGGGAGGGAACACTGAAGCTTTCTTT. This sequence encodes CASSRVGGGNTEAFF.

The J gene is TRBJ2-7, the V gene TRBV2, with 10 nucleotides matching TRBD1. Per germline, CDR1 SNHLY and CDR2 FYNNEI. This CDR3 has 16 residues. The trim removed 5 bases at V and 2 bases at J, leaving 9 bases unmatched. The CDR3 DNA sequence: TGTGCCAGCAGTACACCCGGGACAGGGGAAGCCTACGAGCAGTACTTC. This gives the protein CASSTPGTGEAYEQYF.

The chain carries TRBV4-2 and TRBJ2-7; weak D call: TRBD2 (6 bases). CDR1 and CDR2 from the germline V gene are LGHNA and YNFKEQ. The CDR3 consists of 14 residues. Trimming removed 4 bases from V and 6 bases from J, with 16 bases in between. CDR3 region: CASSLGGKDVEQYF. DNA of the CDR3: TGTGCCAGCAGCCTCGGGGGTAAAGATGTCGAGCAGTACTTC.

The J gene is TRBJ2-1, the V gene TRBV19, with D possibly matching TRBD2 (5 bases). Trimming shortened V by 5 bases and J by 6 bases, and 14 bases separated the two germline ends. The germline CDR1 and CDR2 sequences are LNHDA and SQIVND (reference sequence). CDR3 size: 14 residues. This CDR3 is CASSALGITNEQFF. DNA of the CDR3: TGTGCCAGTAGTGCCCTCGGGATTACCAATGAGCAGTTCTTC.

The rearrangement uses TRBV28 and TRBJ1-6, with a tentative D call TRBD1 (5 bases). The V gene's germline CDR1 is MDHEN and CDR2 SYDVKM. The ends were cut back, 2 bases at V and 9 bases at J, with 14 bases in the middle. The CDR3 contains 15 residues. The CDR3 DNA is TGTGCCAGCAGTTTAGGACACGGATACCGTTCACCCCTCCACTTT. Residues: CASSLGHGYRSPLHF.

The V call is TRBV5-5, the J call TRBJ1-2; the match to TRBD1 covers 8 bases. After removal of 4 bases from V and 6 bases from J, the junction contained 11 bases not matched to a gene. The CDR3 spans 15 residues. Germline V gene data show CDR1 as SGHKS and CDR2 as YYEKEE (reference sequence). The CDR3 protein is CASSPRGQGRDGYTF. In DNA, the CDR3 is TGTGCCAGCAGCCCCCGCGGACAGGGCAGGGATGGCTACACCTTC.

This clone was seen just once. The gene calls are TRBV7-2 and TRBJ2-6, with a tentative D call TRBD1 (8 bases). V was trimmed by 1 base and J by 12 bases, leaving 13 bases between them. Germline loops: CDR1 SGHTA, CDR2 FQGNSA. The CDR3 has 14 residues. The CDR3 bases are TGTGCCAGCAGCTTAGACAGGGGGGGATTCGTCCTGACTTTC. Protein sequence: CASSLDRGGFVLTF.

The V call is TRBV7-6, the J call TRBJ2-2; the D is unclear. Germline values: CDR1 SGHVS, CDR2 FNYEAQ. The CDR3 extends over 13 amino acids. Trimming removed 3 bases at V and 6 bases at J, with 8 bases between. CDR3 sequence reads: CASSFGLSGELFF. CDR3 coding DNA: TGTGCCAGCAGCTTTGGGCTCTCCGGGGAGCTGTTTTTT.

The V call is TRBV29-1, the J call TRBJ1-2; no clear D gene. V dropped 1 base and J dropped 5 bases, with 8 bases sitting between them. Germline V gene lookup returns CDR1 SQVTM and CDR2 ANQGSEA. The CDR3 covers 12 residues. CDR3 loop: CSVEGDHYGYTF. CDR3 nucleotide sequence: TGCAGCGTTGAAGGAGATCATTATGGCTACACCTTC.